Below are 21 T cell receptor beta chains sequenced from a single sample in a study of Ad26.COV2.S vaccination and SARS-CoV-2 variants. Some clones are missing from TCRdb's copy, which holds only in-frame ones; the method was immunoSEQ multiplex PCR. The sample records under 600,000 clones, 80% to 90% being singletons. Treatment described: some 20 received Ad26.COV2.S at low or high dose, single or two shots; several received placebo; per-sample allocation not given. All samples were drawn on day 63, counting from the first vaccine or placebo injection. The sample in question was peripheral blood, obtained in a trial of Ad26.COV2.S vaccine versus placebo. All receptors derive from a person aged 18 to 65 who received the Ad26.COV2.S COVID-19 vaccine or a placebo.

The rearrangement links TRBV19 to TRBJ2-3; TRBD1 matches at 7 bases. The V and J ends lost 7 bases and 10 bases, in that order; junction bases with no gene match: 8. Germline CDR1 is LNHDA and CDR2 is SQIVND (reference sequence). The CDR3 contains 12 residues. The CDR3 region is CASKGQYFPQYF. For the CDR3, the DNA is TGTGCCAGTAAGGGACAGTACTTCCCGCAGTATTTT.

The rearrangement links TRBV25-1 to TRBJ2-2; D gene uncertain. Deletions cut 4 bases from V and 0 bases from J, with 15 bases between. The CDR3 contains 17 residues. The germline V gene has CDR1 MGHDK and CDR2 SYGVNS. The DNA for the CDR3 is TGTGCCAGCAGTGCAGCCGCCCAGGCTCCGAACACCGGGGAGCTGTTTTTT. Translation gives CASSAAAQAPNTGELFF.

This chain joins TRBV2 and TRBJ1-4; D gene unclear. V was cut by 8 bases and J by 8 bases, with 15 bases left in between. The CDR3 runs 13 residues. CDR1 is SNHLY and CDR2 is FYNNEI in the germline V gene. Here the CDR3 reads CASGRRLEEKLFF. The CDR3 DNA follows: TGTGCCAGCGGCAGGCGACTGGAAGAAAAACTGTTTTTT.

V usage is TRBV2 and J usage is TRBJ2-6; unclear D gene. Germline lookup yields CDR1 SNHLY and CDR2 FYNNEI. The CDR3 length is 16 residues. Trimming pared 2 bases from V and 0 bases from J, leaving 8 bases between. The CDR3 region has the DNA TGTGCCAGCAGTGAACGGTTGAGCTCTGGGGCCAACGTCCTGACTTTC. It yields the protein CASSERLSSGANVLTF.

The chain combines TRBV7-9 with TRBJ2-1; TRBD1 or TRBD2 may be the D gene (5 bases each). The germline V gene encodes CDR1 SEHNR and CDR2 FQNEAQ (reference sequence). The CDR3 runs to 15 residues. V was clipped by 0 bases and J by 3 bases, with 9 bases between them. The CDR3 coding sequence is TGTGCCAGCAGCTTAGCGAGGGGCTACTACAATGAGCAGTTCTTC. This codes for CASSLARGYYNEQFF.

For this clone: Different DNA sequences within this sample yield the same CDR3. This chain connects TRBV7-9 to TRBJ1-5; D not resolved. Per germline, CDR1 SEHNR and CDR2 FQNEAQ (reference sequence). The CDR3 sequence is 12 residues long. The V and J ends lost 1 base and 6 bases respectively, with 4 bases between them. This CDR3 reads CASSLEGQPQHF. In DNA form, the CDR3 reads TGTGCCAGCAGCTTAGAGGGTCAGCCCCAGCATTTT.

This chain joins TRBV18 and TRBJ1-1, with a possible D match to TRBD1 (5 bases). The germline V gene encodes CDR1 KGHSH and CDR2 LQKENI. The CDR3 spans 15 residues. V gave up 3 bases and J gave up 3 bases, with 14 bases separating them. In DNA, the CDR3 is TGTGCCAGCTCACCCAGGGAAAGTTTGGACACTGAAGCTTTCTTT. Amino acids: CASSPRESLDTEAFF.

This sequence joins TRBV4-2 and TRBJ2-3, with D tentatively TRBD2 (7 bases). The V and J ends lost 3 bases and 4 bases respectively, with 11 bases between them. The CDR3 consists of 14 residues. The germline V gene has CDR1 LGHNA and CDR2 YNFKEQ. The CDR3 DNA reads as TGTGCCAGCAGCCAGGACGGGGGGCCAGATACGCAGTATTTT. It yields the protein CASSQDGGPDTQYF.

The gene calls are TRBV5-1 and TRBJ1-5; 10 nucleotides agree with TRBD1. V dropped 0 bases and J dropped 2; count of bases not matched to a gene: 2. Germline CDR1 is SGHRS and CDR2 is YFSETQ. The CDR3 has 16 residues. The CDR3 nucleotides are TGCGCCAGCAGCTTGGCTGGGACAGGGGGCAATCAGCCCCAGCATTTT. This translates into CASSLAGTGGNQPQHF.

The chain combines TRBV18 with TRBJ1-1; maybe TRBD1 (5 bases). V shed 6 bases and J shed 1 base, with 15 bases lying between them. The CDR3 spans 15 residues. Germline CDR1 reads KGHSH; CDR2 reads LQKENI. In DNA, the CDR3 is TGTGCCAGCTCCCCAACCCCCGGGGCGAACACTGAAGCTTTCTTT. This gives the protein CASSPTPGANTEAFF.

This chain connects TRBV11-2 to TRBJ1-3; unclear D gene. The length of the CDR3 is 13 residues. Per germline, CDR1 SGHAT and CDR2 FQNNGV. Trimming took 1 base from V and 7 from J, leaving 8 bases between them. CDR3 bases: TGTGCCAGCAGCTTAGGAGCGGAGAACACCATATATTTT. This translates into CASSLGAENTIYF.

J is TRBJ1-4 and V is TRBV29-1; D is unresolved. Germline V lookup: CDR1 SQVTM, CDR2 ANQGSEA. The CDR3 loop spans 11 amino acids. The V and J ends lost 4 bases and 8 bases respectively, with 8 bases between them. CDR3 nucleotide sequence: TGCAGCGTTGCGATGGGCGAAAAACTGTTTTTT. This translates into CSVAMGEKLFF.

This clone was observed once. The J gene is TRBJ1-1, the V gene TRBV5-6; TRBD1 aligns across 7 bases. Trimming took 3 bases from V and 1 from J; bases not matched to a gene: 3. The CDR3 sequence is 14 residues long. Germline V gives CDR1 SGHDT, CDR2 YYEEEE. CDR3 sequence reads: CASSSRDRNTEAFF. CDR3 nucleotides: TGTGCCAGCAGCTCCCGGGACAGGAACACTGAAGCTTTCTTT.

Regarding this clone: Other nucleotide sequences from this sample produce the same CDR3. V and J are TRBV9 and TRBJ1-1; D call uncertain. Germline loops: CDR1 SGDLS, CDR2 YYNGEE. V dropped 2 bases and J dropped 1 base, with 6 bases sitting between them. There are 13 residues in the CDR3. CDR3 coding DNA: TGTGCCAGCAGCGTGAGAGGGAACACTGAAGCTTTCTTT. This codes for CASSVRGNTEAFF.

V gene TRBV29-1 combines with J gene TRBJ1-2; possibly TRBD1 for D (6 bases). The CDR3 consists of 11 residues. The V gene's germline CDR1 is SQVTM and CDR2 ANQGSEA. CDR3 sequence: CSAGTHYGYTF. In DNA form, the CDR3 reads TGCAGTGCCGGGACACACTATGGCTACACCTTC.

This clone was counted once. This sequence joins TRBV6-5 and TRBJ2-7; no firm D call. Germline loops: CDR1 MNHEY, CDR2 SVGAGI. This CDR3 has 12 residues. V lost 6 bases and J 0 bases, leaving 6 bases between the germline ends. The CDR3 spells CASRQYSYEQYF. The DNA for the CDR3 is TGTGCCAGCAGACAGTACTCCTACGAGCAGTACTTC.

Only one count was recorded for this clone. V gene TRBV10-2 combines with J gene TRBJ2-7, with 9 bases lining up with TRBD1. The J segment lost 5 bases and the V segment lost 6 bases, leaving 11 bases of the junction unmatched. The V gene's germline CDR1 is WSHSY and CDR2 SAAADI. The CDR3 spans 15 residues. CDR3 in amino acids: CASRLKGTGFHEQYF. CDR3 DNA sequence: TGCGCCAGCAGACTTAAGGGGACAGGGTTCCACGAGCAGTACTTC.

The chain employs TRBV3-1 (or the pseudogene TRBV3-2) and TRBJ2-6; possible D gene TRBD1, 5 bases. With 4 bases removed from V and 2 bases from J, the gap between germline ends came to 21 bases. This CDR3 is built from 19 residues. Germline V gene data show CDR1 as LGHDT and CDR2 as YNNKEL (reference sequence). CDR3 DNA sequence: TGTGCCAGCAGCCCCCGGACACCCGGACGTTCGGCTGGGGCCAACGTCCTGACTTTC. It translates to CASSPRTPGRSAGANVLTF.

Written as DNA, the CDR3 is TGTGCCAGCAGCTCCGGGACTAGCGGGGGGTCGACGGAGACCCAGTACTTC. Amino acid sequence: CASSSGTSGGSTETQYF. V gene TRBV7-3 combines with J gene TRBJ2-5; 15 bases align to TRBD2. The CDR3 loop spans 17 amino acids. The V gene end was trimmed by 4 bases and the J gene end by 5 bases; junction bases not matched to a gene: 8. CDR1 is SGHTA and CDR2 is FQGTGA in the germline V gene.

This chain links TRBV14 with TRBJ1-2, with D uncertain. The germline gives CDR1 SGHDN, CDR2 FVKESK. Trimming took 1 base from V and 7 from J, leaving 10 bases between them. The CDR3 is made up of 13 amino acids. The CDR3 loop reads CASSQAWGFGYTF. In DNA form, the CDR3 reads TGTGCCAGCAGCCAAGCATGGGGTTTTGGCTACACCTTC.

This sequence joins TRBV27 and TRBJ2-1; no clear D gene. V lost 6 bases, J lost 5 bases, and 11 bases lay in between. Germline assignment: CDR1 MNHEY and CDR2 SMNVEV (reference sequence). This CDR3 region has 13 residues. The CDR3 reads CASRSSGHNEQFF. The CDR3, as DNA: TGTGCCAGCAGGTCTAGTGGGCACAATGAGCAGTTCTTC.